One sample yielded the 4 T cell receptor beta chains listed below, sequenced in a study of spatial heterogeneity in lung cancer. Time point in this sample: blood at routine non-recurrence follow-up after resection. TCRdb recomputed calls from the 5' RACE reads with MiXCR, one row per CDR3 protein. The table has fewer than 50,000 distinct CDR3 sequences, about 11% seen once. Here the sequenced sample was PBMCs, taken at follow-up. Receptors originate from a female donor with early-stage non-small cell lung cancer.

At least ten counts were recorded for this clonotype. This chain joins TRBV5-1 and TRBJ2-7; TRBD1 is a possible D gene (6 bases). Trimming left V 0 bases short and J 2 bases short, with 9 bases between. The length of the CDR3 is 14 residues. CDR1 SGHRS and CDR2 YFSETQ come from the germline V gene. CDR3 coding DNA: TGCGCCAGCAGCTTGGTACAGGGCACCTACGAGCAGTACTTC. Its translation: CASSLVQGTYEQYF.

The rearrangement links TRBV20-1 to TRBJ2-7; tentatively, D is TRBD2 (6 bases). The CDR3 is 15 amino acids. Germline CDR1 is DFQATT and CDR2 is SNEGSKA (reference sequence). Trimming stripped 6 bases from V and 2 bases from J, with 20 bases between. The CDR3 nucleotides are TGCAGTGCCGGGCATCACAGCGCGGGGACCTACGAGCAGTACTTC. It is translated as CSAGHHSAGTYEQYF.

This clonotype has ten or more counts. V is TRBV7-2 and J is TRBJ1-5; D ambiguous. Germline assignment: CDR1 SGHTA and CDR2 FQGNSA. The CDR3 contains 13 residues. Trimming took off 5 bases at V and 9 bases at J, with 14 bases between the two ends. The CDR3 sequence: CASSPLPDGPQHF. The CDR3 nucleotides are TGTGCCAGCAGCCCCCTCCCTGATGGGCCCCAGCATTTT.

The chain is built from TRBV11-2 and TRBJ2-2; D not resolved. Germline V gene data show CDR1 as SGHAT and CDR2 as FQNNGV. With 5 bases removed from V and 0 bases from J, the gap between germline ends came to 10 bases. The CDR3 consists of 15 residues. The CDR3 loop reads CASSRGRSNTGELFF. CDR3 sequence (DNA): TGTGCCAGCAGCCGCGGACGGTCGAACACCGGGGAGCTGTTTTTT.